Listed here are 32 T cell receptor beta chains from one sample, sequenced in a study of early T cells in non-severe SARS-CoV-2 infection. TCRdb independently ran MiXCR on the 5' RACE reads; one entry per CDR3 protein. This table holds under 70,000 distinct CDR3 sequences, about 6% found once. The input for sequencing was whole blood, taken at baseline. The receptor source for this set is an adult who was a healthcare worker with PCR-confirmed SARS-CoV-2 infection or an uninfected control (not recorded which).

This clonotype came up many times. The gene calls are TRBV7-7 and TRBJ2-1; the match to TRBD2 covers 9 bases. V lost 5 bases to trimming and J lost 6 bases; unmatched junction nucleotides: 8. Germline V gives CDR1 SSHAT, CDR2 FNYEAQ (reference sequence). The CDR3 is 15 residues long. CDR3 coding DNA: TGTGCCAGCAGCCAGGGACTAGCCAGTTTCAATGAGCAGTTCTTC. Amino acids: CASSQGLASFNEQFF.

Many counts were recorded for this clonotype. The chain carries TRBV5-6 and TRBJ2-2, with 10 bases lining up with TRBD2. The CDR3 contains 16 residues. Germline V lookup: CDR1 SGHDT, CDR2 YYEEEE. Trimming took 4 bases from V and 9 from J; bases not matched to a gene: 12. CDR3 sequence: CASSPGWTSGGRELFF. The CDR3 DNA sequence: TGTGCCAGCAGCCCGGGCTGGACTAGCGGAGGGCGGGAGCTGTTTTTT.

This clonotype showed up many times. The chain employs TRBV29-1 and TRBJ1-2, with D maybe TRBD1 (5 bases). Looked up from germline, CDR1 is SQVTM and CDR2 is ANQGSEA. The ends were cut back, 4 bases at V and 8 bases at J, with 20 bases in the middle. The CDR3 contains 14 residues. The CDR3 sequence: CSVVGDRTYAGYTF. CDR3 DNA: TGCAGCGTTGTAGGTGACAGAACCTACGCGGGCTACACCTTC.

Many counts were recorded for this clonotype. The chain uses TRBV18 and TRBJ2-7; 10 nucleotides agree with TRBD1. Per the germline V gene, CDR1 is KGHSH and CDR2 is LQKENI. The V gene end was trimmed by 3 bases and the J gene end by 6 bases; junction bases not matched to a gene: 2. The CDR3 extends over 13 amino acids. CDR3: CASSPTGGGEQYF. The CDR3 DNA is TGTGCCAGCTCACCGACAGGGGGCGGCGAGCAGTACTTC.

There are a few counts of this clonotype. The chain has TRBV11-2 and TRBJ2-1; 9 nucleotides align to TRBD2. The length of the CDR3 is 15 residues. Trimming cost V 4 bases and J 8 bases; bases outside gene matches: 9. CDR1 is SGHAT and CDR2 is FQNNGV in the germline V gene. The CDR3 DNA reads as TGTGCCAGCAGCTGGGGGCTAGCGGGACTGGATGAGCAGTTCTTC. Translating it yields CASSWGLAGLDEQFF.

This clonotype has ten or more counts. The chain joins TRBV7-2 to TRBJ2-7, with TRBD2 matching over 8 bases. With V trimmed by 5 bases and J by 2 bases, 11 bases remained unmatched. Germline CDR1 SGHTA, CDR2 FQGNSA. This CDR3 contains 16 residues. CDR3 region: CASSPRPGGRAYEQYF. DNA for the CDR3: TGTGCCAGCAGCCCCCGGCCGGGGGGGCGGGCCTACGAGCAGTACTTC.

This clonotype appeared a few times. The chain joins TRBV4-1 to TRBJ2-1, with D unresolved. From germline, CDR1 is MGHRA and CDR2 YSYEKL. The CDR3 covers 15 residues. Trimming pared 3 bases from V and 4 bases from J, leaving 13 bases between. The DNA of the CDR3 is TGCGCCAGCAGCCACGGAATTATTAGTTACAATGAGCAGTTCTTC. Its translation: CASSHGIISYNEQFF.

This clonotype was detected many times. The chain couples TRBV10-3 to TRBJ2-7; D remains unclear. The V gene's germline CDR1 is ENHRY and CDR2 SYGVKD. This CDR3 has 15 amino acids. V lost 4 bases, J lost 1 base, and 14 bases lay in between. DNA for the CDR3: TGTGCCATCAGTGCTGGGTATTCCACGTCCTACGAGCAGTACTTC. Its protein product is CAISAGYSTSYEQYF.

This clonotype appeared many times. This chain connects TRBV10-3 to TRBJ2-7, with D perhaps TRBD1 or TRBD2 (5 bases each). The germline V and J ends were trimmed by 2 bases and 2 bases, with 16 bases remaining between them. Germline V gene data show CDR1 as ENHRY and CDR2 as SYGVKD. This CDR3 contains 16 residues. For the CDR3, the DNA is TGTGCCATCAGTGAGCTCCCTGGGACGGAAGCCTACGAGCAGTACTTC. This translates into CAISELPGTEAYEQYF.

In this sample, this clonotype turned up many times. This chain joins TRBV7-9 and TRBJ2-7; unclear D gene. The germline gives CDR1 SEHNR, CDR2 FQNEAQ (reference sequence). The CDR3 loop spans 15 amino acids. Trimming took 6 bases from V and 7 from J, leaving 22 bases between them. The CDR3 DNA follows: TGTGCCAGCAGTCCTCCGGCAGTTACGAGTATGGAGCAGTACTTC. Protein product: CASSPPAVTSMEQYF.

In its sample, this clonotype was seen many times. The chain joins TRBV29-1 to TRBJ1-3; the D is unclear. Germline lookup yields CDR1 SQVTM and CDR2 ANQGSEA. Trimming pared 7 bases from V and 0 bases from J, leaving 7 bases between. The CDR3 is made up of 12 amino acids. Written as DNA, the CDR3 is TGCAGCGCGCAGGCCTCTGGAAACACCATATATTTT. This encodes CSAQASGNTIYF. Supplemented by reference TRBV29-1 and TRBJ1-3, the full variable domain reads SAVISQKPSRDICQRGTSLTIQCQVDSQVTMMFWYRQQPGQSLTLIATANQGSEATYESGFVIDKFPISRPNLTFSTLTVSNMSPEDSSIYLCSAQASGNTIYFGEGSWLTVV.

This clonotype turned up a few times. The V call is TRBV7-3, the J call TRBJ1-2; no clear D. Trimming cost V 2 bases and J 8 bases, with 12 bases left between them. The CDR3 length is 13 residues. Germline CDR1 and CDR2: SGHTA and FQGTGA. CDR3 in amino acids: CASSLGGPRGYTF. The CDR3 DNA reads TGTGCCAGCAGCTTAGGCGGGCCGAGGGGCTACACCTTC. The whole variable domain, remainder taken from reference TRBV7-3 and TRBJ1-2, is GAGVSQTPSNKVTEKGKYVELRCDPISGHTALYWYRQSLGQGPEFLIYFQGTGAADDSGLPNDRFFAVRPEGSVSTLKIQRTERGDSAVYLCASSLGGPRGYTFGSGTRLTVV.

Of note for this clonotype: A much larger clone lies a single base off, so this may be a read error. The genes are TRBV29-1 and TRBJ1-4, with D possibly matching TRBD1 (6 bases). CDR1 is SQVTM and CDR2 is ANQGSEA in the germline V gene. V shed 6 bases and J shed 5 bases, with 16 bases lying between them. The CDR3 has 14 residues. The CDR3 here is CSVGEDSKNEKLFF. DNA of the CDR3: TGCAGCGTGGGGGAGGACAGCAAAAATGAAAAACTGTTTTTT.

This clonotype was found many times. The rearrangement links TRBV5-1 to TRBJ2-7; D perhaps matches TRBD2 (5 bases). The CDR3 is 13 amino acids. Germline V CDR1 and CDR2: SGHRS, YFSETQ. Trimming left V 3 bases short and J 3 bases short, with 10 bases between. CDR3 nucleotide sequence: TGCGCCAGCAGCTCTGGTAGCGACTACGAGCAGTACTTC. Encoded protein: CASSSGSDYEQYF. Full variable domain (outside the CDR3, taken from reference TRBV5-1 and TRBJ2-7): KAGVTQTPRYLIKTRGQQVTLSCSPISGHRSVSWYQQTPGQGLQFLFEYFSETQRNKGNFPGRFSGRQFSNSRSEMNVSTLELGDSALYLCASSSGSDYEQYFGPGTRLTVT.

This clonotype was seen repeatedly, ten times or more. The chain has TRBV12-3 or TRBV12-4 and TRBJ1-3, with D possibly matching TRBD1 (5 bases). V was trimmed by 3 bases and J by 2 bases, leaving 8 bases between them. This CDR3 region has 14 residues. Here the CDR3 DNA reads TGTGCCAGCAGTTTCACGGGGCCTGGAAACACCATATATTTT. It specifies CASSFTGPGNTIYF.

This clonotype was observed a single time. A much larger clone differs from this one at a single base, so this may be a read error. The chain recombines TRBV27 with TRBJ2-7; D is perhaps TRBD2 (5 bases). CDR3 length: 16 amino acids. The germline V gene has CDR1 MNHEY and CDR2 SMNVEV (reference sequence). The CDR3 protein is CAGSLFPSPSSYEQYF. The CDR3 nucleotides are TGTGCCGGCAGTTTATTCCCTAGCCCGAGCTCCTACGAGCAGTACTTC.

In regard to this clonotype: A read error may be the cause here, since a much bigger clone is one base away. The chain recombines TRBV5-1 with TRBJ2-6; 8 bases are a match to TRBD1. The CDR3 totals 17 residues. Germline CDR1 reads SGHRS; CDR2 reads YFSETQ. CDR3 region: CASSLAGQVSGANVPTF. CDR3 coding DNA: TGCGCCAGCAGCTTGGCGGGACAGGTCTCTGGGGCCAACGTCCCGACTTTC.

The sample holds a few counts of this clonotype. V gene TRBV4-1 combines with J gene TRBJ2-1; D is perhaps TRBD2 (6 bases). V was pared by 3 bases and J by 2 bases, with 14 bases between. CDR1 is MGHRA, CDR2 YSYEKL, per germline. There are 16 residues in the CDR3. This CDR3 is CASSHYLATAYNEQFF. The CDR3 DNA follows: TGCGCCAGCAGCCACTATCTAGCGACCGCCTACAATGAGCAGTTCTTC.

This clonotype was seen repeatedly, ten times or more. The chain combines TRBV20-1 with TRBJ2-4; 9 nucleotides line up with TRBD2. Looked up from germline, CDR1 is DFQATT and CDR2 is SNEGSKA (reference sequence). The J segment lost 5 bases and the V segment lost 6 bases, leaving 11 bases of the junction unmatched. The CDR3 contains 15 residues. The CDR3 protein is CSATLAGRLENIQYF. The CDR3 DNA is TGCAGTGCCACCCTAGCGGGAAGGCTGGAAAACATTCAGTACTTC.

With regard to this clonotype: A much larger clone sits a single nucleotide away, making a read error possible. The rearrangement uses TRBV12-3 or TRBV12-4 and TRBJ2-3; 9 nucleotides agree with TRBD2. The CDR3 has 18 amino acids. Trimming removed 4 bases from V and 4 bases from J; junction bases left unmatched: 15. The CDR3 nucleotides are TGTGCCAGCAGTTGGCGGTGGGCTAGCGGGAAGACCCCAGATACGCAGTATTTT. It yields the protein CASSWRWASGKTPDTQYF.

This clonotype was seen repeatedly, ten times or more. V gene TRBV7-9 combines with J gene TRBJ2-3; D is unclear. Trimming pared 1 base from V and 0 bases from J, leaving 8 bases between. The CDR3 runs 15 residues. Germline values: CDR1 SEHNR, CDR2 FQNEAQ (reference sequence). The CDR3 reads CASSLGPASTDTQYF. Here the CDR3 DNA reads TGTGCCAGCAGCTTAGGGCCGGCCAGCACAGATACGCAGTATTTT.

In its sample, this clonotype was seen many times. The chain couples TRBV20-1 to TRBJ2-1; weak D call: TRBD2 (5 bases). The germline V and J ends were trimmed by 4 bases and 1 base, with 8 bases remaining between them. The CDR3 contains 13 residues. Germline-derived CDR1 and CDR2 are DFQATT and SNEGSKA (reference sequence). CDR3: CSATGLSYNEQFF. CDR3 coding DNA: TGCAGTGCTACAGGACTGTCCTACAATGAGCAGTTCTTC.

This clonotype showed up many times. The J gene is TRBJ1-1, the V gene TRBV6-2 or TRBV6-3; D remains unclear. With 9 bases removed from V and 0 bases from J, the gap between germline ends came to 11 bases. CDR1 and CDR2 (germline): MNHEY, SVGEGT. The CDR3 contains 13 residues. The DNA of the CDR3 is TGTGCCAGTCAACCCCGCCTGAACACTGAAGCTTTCTTT. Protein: CASQPRLNTEAFF.

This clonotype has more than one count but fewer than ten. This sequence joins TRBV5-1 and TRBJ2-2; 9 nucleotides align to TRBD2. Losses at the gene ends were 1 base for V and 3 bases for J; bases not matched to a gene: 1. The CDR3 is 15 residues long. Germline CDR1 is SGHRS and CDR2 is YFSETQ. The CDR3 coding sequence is TGCGCCAGCAGCTTGAGCGGGAGGCACACCGGGGAGCTGTTTTTT. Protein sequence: CASSLSGRHTGELFF.

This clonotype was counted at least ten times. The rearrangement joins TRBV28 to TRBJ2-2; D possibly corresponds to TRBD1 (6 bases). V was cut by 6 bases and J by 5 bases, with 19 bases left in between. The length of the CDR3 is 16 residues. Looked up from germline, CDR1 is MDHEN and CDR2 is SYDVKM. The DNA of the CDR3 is TGTGCCAGCAGATTCCCGGGACACGACCAGACCGGGGAGCTGTTTTTT. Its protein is CASRFPGHDQTGELFF.

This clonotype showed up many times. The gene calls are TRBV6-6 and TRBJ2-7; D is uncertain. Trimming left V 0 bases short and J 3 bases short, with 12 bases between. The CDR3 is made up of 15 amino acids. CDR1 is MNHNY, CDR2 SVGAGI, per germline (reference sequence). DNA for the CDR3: TGTGCCAGCAGTTACTCTCCCCGAGAAAACTACGAGCAGTACTTC. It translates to CASSYSPRENYEQYF.

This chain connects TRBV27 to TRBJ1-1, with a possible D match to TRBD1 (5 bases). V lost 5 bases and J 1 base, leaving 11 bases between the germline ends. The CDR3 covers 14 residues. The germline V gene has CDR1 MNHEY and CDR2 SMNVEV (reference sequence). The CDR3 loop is CASSPTGSNTEAFF. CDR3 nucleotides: TGTGCCAGCAGTCCTACAGGATCGAACACTGAAGCTTTCTTT.

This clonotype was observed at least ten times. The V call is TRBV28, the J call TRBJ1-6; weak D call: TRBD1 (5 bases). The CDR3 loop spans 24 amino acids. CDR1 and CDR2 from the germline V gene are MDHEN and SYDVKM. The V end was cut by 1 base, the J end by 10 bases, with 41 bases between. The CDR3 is CASSLLAHICGPSGGRGCYSPLHF. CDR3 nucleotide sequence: TGTGCCAGCAGTTTATTGGCCCATATTTGTGGACCGTCCGGGGGTCGCGGCTGTTACTCACCCCTCCACTTT.

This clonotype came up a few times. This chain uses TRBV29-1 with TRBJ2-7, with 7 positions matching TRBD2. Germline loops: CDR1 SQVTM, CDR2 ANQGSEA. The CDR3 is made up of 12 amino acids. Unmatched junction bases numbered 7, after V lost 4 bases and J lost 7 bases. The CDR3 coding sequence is TGCAGCGTTGGGGGGGGATTGGAAGAGCAGTACTTC. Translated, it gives CSVGGGLEEQYF.

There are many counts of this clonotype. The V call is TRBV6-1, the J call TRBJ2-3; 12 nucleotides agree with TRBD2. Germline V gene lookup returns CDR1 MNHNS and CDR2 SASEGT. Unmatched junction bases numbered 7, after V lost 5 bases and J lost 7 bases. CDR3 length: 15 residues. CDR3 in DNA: TGTGCCAGCAGTATCAGGACTAGCGGGACAAATACGCAGTATTTT. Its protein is CASSIRTSGTNTQYF.

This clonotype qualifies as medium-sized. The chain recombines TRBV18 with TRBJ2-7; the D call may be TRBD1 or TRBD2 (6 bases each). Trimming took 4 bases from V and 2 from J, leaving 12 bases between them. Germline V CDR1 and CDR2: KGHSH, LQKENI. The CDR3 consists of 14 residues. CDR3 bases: TGTGCCAGCTCACGGGGGGCCAGTACCTACGAGCAGTACTTC. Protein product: CASSRGASTYEQYF. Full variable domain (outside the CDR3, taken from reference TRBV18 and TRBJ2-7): NAGVMQNPRHLVRRRGQEARLRCSPMKGHSHVYWYRQLPEEGLKFMVYLQKENIIDESGMPKERFSAEFPKEGPSILRIQQVVRGDSAAYFCASSRGASTYEQYFGPGTRLTVT.

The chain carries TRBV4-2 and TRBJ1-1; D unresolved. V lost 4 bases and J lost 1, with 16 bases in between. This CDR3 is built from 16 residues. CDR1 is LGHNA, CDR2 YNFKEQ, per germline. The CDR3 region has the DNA TGTGCCAGCAGCCGTTCGCTAGGGCAGGAGAACACTGAAGCTTTCTTT. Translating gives CASSRSLGQENTEAFF.